The 3 T cell receptor beta chains presented below share a single source sample, sequenced in a study of beta chain features in type 1 diabetes. Overall study findings and caveats: Patients with Type 1 diabetes showed moderately but significantly shorter TCRB CDR3s in all four CD4+ subsets.

TCRB transcripts that were expressed got sequenced, as all of the isolated RNA had been reverse transcribed. Measured with immunoSEQ multiplex PCR; TCRdb has only the in-frame clones, and not every one. This sample has around 650,000 clones, with under 15% found just once. For these TCRs, the target antigens are not known. The sample taken for sequencing was naive CD4+ T cells from blood. These receptors came from a man aged 25-40 years with type 1 diabetes.

A note on this clone: Additional DNA sequences in this sample encode the identical CDR3. The chain couples TRBV30 to TRBJ1-3; no clear D. The V gene's germline CDR1 is GTSNPN and CDR2 SVGIG (reference sequence). CDR3 size: 13 residues. V was pared by 0 bases and J by 1 base, with 4 bases between. The CDR3: CAWSVGSGNTIYF. DNA of the CDR3: TGTGCCTGGAGTGTCGGGTCTGGAAACACCATATATTTT.

The CDR3 nucleotides read TGTGCCAGCAGCCGTATAGCGGGGGAGAGCACAGATACGCAGTATTTT. The encoded protein is CASSRIAGESTDTQYF. The rearrangement links TRBV7-2 to TRBJ2-3, with 9 bases matching TRBD2. Unmatched junction bases numbered 6, after V lost 5 bases and J lost 0 bases. Germline V gives CDR1 SGHTA, CDR2 FQGNSA. The CDR3 has 16 amino acids.

This clone was seen a handful of times. The chain has TRBV18 and TRBJ2-1; D might be TRBD2 (6 bases). The CDR3 contains 14 residues. V shed 2 bases and J shed 10 bases, with 15 bases lying between them. Per germline, CDR1 KGHSH and CDR2 LQKENI. The CDR3 sequence: CASSPDSRSGEQFF. In DNA form, the CDR3 reads TGTGCCAGCTCACCAGATTCTAGGAGCGGGGAGCAGTTCTTC.